This T cell receptor (beta chain) was captured by sequencing in a study of T cells after yellow fever vaccination. Whole-study context: Preparation of fractions with low cell numbers was performed using SMART-Seq v4 Ultra Low Input.

TCRdb redid the calling of the 5' RACE reads with MiXCR, one entry per CDR3 protein. The sample has 340,000 or so distinct CDR3 sequences, around 13% seen once. Study-wide results and caveats: Though it reached lower strength, the secondary response hit its peak faster, day 5 versus 15.

This clonotype was found a few times. What it binds is not known. This clonotype was obtained from a man between 18 and 35 years old who received the YFV17D yellow fever vaccine. Sample: CD4+ T cells sorted from PBMCs, taken 15 days after the yellow fever booster vaccination.

This CDR3 reads CASTAGTANTEAFF. The CDR3 DNA is TGCGCCAGCACCGCCGGGACAGCGAACACTGAAGCTTTCTTT. The chain is built from TRBV5-1 and TRBJ1-1; TRBD1 matches 7 bases. The CDR3 is 14 residues long. Per germline, CDR1 SGHRS and CDR2 YFSETQ. V trimming: 6 bases; J trimming: 1 base; junction bases outside the gene matches: 6.